A selection of T cell receptor beta chains follows, all from one sample in a study of Ad26.COV2.S vaccination and SARS-CoV-2 variants. Sequenced by immunoSEQ multiplex PCR; TCRdb stores in-frame clones only, minus some. The sample has 200,000 to 250,000 clones, more than 75% seen once. Sequences were derived from peripheral blood, sampled in a trial of Ad26.COV2.S vaccine versus placebo. These TCRs come from a person aged 18-65 years who received the Ad26.COV2.S COVID-19 vaccine or a placebo. CDR3s include the opening cysteine and the closing phenylalanine or tryptophan. The order of the fields is J gene, CDR3 length, clone size, V gene, D gene, CDR3 DNA, CDR3 protein. D genes are given only for firm matches. Size tells how often a clone was seen (once, few, many) or the class of an expanded clone, and some rows leave it out.

j_gene: TRBJ1-1; len: 13; abundance: .; v_gene: TRBV6-1; d_gene: .; CDR3nt: TGTGCCAGCACTCGGACCGCGAACACTGAAGCTTTCTTT; CDR3aa: CASTRTANTEAFF
j_gene: TRBJ2-3; len: 16; abundance: .; v_gene: TRBV24-1; d_gene: .; CDR3nt: TGTGCCACCAGTGATACCCGAGGTACCTCACTGGATACGCAGTATTTT; CDR3aa: CATSDTRGTSLDTQYF
j_gene: TRBJ1-5; len: 15; abundance: .; v_gene: TRBV11-2; d_gene: .; CDR3nt: TGTGCCAGCAGCTTAGAGGCAGGGCCGGGGCAGCCCCAGCATTTT; CDR3aa: CASSLEAGPGQPQHF
j_gene: TRBJ1-2; len: 14; abundance: .; v_gene: TRBV19; d_gene: .; CDR3nt: TGTGCCAGTAGCCAACTGCAGGGTTCACGGGGCTACACCTTC; CDR3aa: CASSQLQGSRGYTF
j_gene: TRBJ2-7; len: 14; abundance: .; v_gene: TRBV30; d_gene: TRBD1; CDR3nt: TGTGCCTGGAGTGTTCGAGGGACAGCCTCCGAGCAGTACTTC; CDR3aa: CAWSVRGTASEQYF
j_gene: TRBJ1-6; len: 15; abundance: few; v_gene: TRBV5-4; d_gene: .; CDR3nt: TGTGCCAGCAGCTTGGAGGGGGTGAAGAATTCACCCCTCCACTTT; CDR3aa: CASSLEGVKNSPLHF
j_gene: TRBJ2-1; len: 19; abundance: .; v_gene: TRBV10-3; d_gene: .; CDR3nt: TGTGCCATCAGCCAACAGGGGGTACACTCGGGGGGTCGCTACAATGAGCAGTTCTTC; CDR3aa: CAISQQGVHSGGRYNEQFF
j_gene: TRBJ1-1; len: 14; abundance: .; v_gene: TRBV19; d_gene: .; CDR3nt: TGTGCCAGTAGTCCCCGTGACAGGCGGCCCCTCGCTTTCTTT; CDR3aa: CASSPRDRRPLAFF
j_gene: TRBJ1-5; len: 11; abundance: .; v_gene: TRBV28; d_gene: .; CDR3nt: TGTGCCAGTTCCCCCAATCAGCCCCAGCATTTT; CDR3aa: CASSPNQPQHF
j_gene: TRBJ2-5; len: 14; abundance: .; v_gene: TRBV18; d_gene: .; CDR3nt: TGTGCCAGCACGGACCCGGCCAGGGCAGAGACCCAGTACTTC; CDR3aa: CASTDPARAETQYF
j_gene: TRBJ1-4; len: 16; abundance: once; v_gene: TRBV21-1; d_gene: .; CDR3nt: TGTGCCAGCAGCAAAGAGGGGCAGAGGACTAATGAAAAACTGTTTTTT; CDR3aa: CASSKEGQRTNEKLFF
j_gene: TRBJ2-5; len: 12; abundance: .; v_gene: TRBV6-2/TRBV6-3; d_gene: .; CDR3nt: TGTGCCAGCAGTTACTCGATGAAGACCCAGTACTTC; CDR3aa: CASSYSMKTQYF
j_gene: TRBJ2-3; len: 18; abundance: .; v_gene: TRBV5-6; d_gene: TRBD2; CDR3nt: TGTGCCAGCAGCTTGGATTTCGGGGGGATGAGGAGAGGGGATACGCAGTATTTT; CDR3aa: CASSLDFGGMRRGDTQYF
j_gene: TRBJ2-7; len: 14; abundance: .; v_gene: TRBV19; d_gene: .; CDR3nt: TGTGCCAGTAGTACCGCAGGGGGGTCCGGCGAGCAGTACTTC; CDR3aa: CASSTAGGSGEQYF